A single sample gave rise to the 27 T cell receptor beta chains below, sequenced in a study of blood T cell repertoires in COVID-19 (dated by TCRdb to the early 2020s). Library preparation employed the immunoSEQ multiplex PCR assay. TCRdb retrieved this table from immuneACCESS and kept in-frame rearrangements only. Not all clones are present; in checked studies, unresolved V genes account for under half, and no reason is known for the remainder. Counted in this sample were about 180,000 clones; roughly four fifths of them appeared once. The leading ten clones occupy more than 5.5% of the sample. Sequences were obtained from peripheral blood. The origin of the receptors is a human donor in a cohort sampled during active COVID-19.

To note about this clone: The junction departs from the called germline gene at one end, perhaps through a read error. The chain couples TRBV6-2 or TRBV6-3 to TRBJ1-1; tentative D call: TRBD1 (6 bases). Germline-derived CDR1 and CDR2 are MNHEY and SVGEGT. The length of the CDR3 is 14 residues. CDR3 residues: CASSYQRGTAVGLF. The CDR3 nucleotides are TGTGCCAGCAGTTACCAAAGGGGGACGGCCGTTGGGCTCTTT.

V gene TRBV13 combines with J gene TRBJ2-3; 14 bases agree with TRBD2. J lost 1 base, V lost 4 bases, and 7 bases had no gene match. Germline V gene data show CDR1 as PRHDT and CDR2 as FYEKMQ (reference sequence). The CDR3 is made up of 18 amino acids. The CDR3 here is CASSSTSGGAVGTDTQYF. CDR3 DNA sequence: TGTGCCAGCAGCTCGACTAGCGGGGGGGCTGTCGGCACAGATACGCAGTATTTT.

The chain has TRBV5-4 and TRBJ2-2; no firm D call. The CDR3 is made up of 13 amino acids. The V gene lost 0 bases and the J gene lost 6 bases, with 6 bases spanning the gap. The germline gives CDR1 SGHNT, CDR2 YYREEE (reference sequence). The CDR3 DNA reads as TGTGCCAGCAGCTTGGTCAGCGCCGGGGAGCTGTTTTTT. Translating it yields CASSLVSAGELFF.

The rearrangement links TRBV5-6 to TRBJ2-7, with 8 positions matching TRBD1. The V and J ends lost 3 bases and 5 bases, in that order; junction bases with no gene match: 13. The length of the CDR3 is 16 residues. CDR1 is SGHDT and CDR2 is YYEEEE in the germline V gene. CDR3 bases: TGTGCCAGCAGCTCGGTGAAGACAGGGGCCCTCCACGAGCAGTACTTC. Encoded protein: CASSSVKTGALHEQYF.

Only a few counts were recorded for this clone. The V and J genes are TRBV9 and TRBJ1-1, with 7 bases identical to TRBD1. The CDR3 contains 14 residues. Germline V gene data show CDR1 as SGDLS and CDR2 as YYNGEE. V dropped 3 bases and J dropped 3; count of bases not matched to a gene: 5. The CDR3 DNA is TGTGCCAGCAGCGGACAGGGAACGGACACTGAAGCTTTCTTT. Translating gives CASSGQGTDTEAFF. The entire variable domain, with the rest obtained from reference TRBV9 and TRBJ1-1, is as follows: DSGVTQTPKHLITATGQRVTLRCSPRSGDLSVYWYQQSLDQGLQFLIQYYNGEERAKGNILERFSAQQFPDLHSELNLSSLELGDSALYFCASSGQGTDTEAFFGQGTRLTVV.

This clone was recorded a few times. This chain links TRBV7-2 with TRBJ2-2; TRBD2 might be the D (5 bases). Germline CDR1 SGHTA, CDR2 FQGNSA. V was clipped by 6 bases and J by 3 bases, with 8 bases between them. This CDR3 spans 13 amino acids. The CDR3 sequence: CASSPDYTGELFF. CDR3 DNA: TGTGCCAGCAGTCCGGACTACACCGGGGAGCTGTTTTTT.

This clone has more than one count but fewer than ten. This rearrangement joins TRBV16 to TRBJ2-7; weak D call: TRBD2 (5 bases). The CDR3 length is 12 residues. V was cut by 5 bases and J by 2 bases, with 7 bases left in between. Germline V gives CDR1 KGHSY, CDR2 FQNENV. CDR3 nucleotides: TGTGCCAGCAGCTCAGCGGCCTACGAGCAGTACTTC. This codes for CASSSAAYEQYF. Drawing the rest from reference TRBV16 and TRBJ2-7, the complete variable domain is GEEVAQTPKHLVRGEGQKAKLYCAPIKGHSYVFWYQQVLKNEFKFLISFQNENVFDETGMPKERFSAKCLPNSPCSLEIQATKLEDSAVYFCASSSAAYEQYFGPGTRLTVT.

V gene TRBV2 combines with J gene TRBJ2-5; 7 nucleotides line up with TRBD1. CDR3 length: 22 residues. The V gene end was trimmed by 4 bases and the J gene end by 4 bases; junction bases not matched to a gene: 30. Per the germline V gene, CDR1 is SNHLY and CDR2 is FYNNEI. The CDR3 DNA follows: TGTGCCAGCAGTGGGAACCACTTGGGACAGTCCTCGAGCTTTGGGGTGCGAGAGACCCAGTACTTC. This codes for CASSGNHLGQSSSFGVRETQYF.

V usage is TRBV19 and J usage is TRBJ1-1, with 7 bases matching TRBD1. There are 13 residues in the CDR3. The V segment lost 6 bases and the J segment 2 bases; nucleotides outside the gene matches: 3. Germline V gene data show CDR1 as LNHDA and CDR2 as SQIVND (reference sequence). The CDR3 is CASRGQPNTEAFF. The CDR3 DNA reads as TGTGCCAGTAGGGGACAGCCCAACACTGAAGCTTTCTTT. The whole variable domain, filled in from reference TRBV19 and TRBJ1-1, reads DGGITQSPKYLFRKEGQNVTLSCEQNLNHDAMYWYRQDPGQGLRLIYYSQIVNDFQKGDIAEGYSVSREKKESFPLTVTSAQKNPTAFYLCASRGQPNTEAFFGQGTRLTVV.

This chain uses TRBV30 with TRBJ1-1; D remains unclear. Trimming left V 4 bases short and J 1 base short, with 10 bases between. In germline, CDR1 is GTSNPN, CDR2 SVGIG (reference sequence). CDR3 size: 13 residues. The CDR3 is CAWKESPNTEAFF. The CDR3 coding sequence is TGTGCCTGGAAAGAGTCCCCGAACACTGAAGCTTTCTTT.

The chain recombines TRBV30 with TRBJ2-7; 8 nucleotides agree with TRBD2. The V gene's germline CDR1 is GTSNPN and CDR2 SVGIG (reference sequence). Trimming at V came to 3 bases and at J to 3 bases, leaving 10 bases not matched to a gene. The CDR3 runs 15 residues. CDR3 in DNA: TGTGCCTGGAGAACCGGGGGGGCCAGTGGCTACGAGCAGTACTTC. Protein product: CAWRTGGASGYEQYF.

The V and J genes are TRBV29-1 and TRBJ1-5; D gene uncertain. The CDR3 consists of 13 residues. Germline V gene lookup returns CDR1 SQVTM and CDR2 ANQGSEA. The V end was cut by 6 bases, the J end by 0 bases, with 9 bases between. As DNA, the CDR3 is TGCAGCGTGGACTCACGTAGCAATCAGCCCCAGCATTTT. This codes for CSVDSRSNQPQHF.

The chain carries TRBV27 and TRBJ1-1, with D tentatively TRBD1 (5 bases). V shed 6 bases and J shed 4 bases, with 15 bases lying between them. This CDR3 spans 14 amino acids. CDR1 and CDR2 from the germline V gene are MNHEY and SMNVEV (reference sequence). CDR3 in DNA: TGTGCCAGCAGCCTTCGGGGGGTCGGCACTGAAGCTTTCTTT. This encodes CASSLRGVGTEAFF.

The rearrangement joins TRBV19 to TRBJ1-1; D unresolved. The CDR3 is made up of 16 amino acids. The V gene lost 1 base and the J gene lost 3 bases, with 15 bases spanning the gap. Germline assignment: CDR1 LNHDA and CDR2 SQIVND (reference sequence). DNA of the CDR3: TGTGCCAGTAGTATAGGGTTCCCGTCAACAGACACTGAAGCTTTCTTT. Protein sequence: CASSIGFPSTDTEAFF.

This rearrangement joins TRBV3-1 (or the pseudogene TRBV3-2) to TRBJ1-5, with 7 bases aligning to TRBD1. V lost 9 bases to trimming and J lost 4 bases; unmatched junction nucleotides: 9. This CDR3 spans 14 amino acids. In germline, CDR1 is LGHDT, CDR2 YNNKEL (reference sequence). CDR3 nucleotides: TGTGCCAGTTCCCGAGGACAGGCGAATCAGCCCCAGCATTTT. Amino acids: CASSRGQANQPQHF.

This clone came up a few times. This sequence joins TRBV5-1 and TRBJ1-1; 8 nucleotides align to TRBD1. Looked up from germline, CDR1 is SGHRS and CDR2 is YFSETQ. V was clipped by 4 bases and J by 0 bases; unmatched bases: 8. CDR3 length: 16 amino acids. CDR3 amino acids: CASSRGQGNMNTEAFF. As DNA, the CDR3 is TGCGCCAGCAGCAGAGGACAGGGAAACATGAACACTGAAGCTTTCTTT.

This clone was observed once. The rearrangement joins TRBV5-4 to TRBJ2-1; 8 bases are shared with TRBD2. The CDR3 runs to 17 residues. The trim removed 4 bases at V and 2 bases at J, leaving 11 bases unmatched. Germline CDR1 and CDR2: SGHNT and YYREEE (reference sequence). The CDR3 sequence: CASSPGGGGPTYNEQFF. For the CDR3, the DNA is TGTGCCAGCAGCCCGGGAGGCGGGGGGCCTACCTACAATGAGCAGTTCTTC.

The CDR3 region is CASSNSLNTEAFF. DNA for the CDR3: TGTGCCAGCAGTAACAGTTTAAACACTGAAGCTTTCTTT. The chain uses TRBV6-5 and TRBJ1-1, with D unclear. The ends were cut back, 5 bases at V and 2 bases at J, with 9 bases in the middle. CDR3 length: 13 residues. Germline-derived CDR1 and CDR2 are MNHEY and SVGAGI.

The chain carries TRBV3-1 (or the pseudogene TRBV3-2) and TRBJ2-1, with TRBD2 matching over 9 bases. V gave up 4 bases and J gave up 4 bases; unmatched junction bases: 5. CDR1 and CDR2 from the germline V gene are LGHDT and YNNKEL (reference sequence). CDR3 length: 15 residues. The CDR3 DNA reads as TGTGCCAGCAGCCCACTAGCGGGCCTATACAATGAGCAGTTCTTC. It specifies CASSPLAGLYNEQFF.

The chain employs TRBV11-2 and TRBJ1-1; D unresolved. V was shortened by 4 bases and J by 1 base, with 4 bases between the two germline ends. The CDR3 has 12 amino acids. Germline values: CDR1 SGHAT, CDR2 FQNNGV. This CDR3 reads CASSYRNTEAFF. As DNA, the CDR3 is TGTGCCAGCAGCTACAGGAACACTGAAGCTTTCTTT. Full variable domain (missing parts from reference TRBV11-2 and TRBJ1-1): EAGVAQSPRYKIIEKRQSVAFWCNPISGHATLYWYQQILGQGPKLLIQFQNNGVVDDSQLPKDRFSAERLKGVDSTLKIQPAKLEDSAVYLCASSYRNTEAFFGQGTRLTVV.

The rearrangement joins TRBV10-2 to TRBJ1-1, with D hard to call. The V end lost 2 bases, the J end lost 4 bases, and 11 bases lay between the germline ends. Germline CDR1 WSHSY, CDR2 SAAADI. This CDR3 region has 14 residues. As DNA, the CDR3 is TGCGCCAGCAGTGAGCCCGGAGGGATCACTGAAGCTTTCTTT. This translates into CASSEPGGITEAFF.

The CDR3 DNA follows: TGTGCCAGTAGTATGGGACTACCGTTCGAGCAGTACTTC. This translates into CASSMGLPFEQYF. The rearrangement links TRBV19 to TRBJ2-7, with TRBD2 matching 7 bases. This CDR3 has 13 amino acids. CDR1 and CDR2 (germline): LNHDA, SQIVND (reference sequence). V shed 3 bases and J 6 bases; nucleotides not matched to a gene: 5.

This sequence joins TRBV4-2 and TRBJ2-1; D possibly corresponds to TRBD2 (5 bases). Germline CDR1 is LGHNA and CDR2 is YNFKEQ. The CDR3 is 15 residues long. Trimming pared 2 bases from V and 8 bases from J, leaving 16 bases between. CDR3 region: CASSQLKDSNDEQFF. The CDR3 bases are TGTGCCAGCAGCCAATTGAAGGACTCTAACGATGAGCAGTTCTTC.

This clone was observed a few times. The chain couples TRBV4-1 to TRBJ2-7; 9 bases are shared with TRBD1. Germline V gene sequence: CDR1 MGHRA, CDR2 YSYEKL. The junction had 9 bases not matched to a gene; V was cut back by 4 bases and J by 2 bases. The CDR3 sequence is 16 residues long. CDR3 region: CASSPIVDRGTYEQYF. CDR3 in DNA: TGCGCCAGCAGCCCAATTGTTGACAGGGGGACCTACGAGCAGTACTTC.

CDR3 sequence: CASSYSRGANEKLFF. The CDR3 nucleotides read TGTGCCAGCAGTTACTCCAGGGGGGCTAATGAAAAACTGTTTTTT. This chain uses TRBV6-6 with TRBJ1-4; 7 bases map to TRBD1. With V trimmed by 0 bases and J by 3 bases, 1 base remained unmatched. This CDR3 region has 15 residues. The germline V gene encodes CDR1 MNHNY and CDR2 SVGAGI (reference sequence).

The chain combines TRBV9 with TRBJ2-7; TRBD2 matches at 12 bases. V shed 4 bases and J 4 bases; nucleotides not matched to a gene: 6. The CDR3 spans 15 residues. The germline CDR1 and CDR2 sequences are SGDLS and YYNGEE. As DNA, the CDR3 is TGTGCCAGCAGCATTGGGCTAGCGGGGGGGTACGAGCAGTACTTC. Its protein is CASSIGLAGGYEQYF.

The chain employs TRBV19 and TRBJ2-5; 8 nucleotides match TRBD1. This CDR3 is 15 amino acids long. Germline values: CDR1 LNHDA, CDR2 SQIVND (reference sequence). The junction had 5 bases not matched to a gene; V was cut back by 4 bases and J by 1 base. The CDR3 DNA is TGTGCCAGTAGTAGCAGGGGGCGAATCCAAGAGACCCAGTACTTC. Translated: CASSSRGRIQETQYF. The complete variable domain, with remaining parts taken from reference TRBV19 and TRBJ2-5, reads DGGITQSPKYLFRKEGQNVTLSCEQNLNHDAMYWYRQDPGQGLRLIYYSQIVNDFQKGDIAEGYSVSREKKESFPLTVTSAQKNPTAFYLCASSSRGRIQETQYFGPGTRLLVL.